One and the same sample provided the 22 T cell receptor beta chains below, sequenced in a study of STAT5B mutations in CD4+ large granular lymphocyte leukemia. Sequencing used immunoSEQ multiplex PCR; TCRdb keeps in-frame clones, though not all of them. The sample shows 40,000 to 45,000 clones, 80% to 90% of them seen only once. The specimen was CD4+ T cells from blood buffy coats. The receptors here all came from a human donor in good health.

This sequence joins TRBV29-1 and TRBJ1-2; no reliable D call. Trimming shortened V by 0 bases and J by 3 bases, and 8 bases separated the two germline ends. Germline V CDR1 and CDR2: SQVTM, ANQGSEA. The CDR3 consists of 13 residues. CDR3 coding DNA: TGCAGCGTTGAAGAGGATGGGGACTATGGCTACACCTTC. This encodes CSVEEDGDYGYTF.

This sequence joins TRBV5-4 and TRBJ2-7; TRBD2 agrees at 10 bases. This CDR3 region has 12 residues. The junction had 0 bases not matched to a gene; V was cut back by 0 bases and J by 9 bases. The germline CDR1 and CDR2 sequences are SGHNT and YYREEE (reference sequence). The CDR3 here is CASSLGTSGQYF. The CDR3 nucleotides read TGTGCCAGCAGCTTGGGGACTAGCGGGCAGTACTTC.

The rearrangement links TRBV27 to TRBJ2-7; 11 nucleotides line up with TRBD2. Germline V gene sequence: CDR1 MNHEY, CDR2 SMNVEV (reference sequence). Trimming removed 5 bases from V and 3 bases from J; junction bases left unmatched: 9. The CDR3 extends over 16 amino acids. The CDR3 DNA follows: TGTGCCAGCAGTACCGTTAGCGGGAGGGCGTTCTACGAGCAGTACTTC. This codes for CASSTVSGRAFYEQYF.

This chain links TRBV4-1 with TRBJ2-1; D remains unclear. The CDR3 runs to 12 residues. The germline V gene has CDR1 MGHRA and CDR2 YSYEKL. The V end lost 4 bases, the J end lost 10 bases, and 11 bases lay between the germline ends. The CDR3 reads CASSPAQSEQFF. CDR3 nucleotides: TGCGCCAGCAGCCCGGCACAGAGCGAGCAGTTCTTC.

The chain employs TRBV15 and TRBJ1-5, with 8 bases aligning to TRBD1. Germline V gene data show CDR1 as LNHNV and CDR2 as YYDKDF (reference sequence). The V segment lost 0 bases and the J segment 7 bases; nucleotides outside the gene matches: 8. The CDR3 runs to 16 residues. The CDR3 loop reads CATSRDLSGGRQPQHF. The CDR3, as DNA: TGTGCCACCAGCAGAGATTTATCAGGGGGCCGACAGCCCCAGCATTTT. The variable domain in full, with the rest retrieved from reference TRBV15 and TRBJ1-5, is DAMVIQNPRYQVTQFGKPVTLSCSQTLNHNVMYWYQQKSSQAPKLLFHYYDKDFNNEADTPDNFQSRRPNTSFCFLDIRSPGLGDTAMYLCATSRDLSGGRQPQHFGDGTRLSIL.

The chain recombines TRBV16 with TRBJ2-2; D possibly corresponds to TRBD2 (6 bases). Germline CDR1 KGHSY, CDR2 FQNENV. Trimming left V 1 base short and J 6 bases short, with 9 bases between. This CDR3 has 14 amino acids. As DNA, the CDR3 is TGTGCCAGCAGCCAATATAGCGGATCCGGGGAGCTGTTTTTT. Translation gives CASSQYSGSGELFF.

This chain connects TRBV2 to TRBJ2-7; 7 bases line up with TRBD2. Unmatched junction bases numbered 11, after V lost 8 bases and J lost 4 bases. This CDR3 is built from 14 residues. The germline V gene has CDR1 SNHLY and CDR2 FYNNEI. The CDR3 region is CASRRREGQYEQYF. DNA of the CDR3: TGTGCCAGCCGAAGGAGGGAGGGCCAGTACGAGCAGTACTTC.

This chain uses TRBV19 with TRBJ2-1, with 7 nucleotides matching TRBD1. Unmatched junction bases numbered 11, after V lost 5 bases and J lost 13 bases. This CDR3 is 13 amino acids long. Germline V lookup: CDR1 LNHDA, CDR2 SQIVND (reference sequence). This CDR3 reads CASSLLRDSEQFF. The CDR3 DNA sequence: TGTGCCAGTAGTCTCCTTCGGGACAGCGAACAGTTCTTC.

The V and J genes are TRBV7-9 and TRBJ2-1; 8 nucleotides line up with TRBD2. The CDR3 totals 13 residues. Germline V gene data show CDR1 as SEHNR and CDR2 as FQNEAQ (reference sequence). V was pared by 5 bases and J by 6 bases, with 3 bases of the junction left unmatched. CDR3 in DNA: TGTGCCAGCAGCCGGGGGGGAATCAATGAGCAGTTCTTC. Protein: CASSRGGINEQFF.

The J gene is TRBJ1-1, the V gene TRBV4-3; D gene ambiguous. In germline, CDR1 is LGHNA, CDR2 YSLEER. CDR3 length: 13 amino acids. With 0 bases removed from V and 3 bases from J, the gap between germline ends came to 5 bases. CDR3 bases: TGCGCCAGCAGCCAAGATCCGGACACTGAAGCTTTCTTT. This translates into CASSQDPDTEAFF.

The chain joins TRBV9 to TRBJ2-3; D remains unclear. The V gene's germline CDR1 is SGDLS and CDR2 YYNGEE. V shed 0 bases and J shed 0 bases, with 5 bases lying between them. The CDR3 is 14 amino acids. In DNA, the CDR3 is TGTGCCAGCAGCGTAGCTGGAAGCACAGATACGCAGTATTTT. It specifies CASSVAGSTDTQYF. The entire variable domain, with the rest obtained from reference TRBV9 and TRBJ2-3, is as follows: DSGVTQTPKHLITATGQRVTLRCSPRSGDLSVYWYQQSLDQGLQFLIQYYNGEERAKGNILERFSAQQFPDLHSELNLSSLELGDSALYFCASSVAGSTDTQYFGPGTRLTVL.

CDR3 residues: CASSLASGAEIYGYTF. In DNA form, the CDR3 reads TGTGCCAGCAGCTTAGCGTCTGGGGCCGAGATTTATGGCTACACCTTC. The chain recombines TRBV7-2 with TRBJ1-2; perhaps TRBD1 as D (5 bases). This CDR3 is built from 16 residues. V was clipped by 0 bases and J by 5 bases, with 16 bases between them. Germline-derived CDR1 and CDR2 are SGHTA and FQGNSA.

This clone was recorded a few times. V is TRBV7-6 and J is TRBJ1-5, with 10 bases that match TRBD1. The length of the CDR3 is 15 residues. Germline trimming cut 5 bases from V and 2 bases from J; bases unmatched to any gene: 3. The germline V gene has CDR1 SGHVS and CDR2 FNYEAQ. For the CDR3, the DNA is TGTGCCAGCAGCCTCGGGACAGGGGGCAATCAGCCCCAGCATTTT. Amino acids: CASSLGTGGNQPQHF.

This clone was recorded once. The CDR3 DNA reads as TGTGCCAGCAGCTTGATTCAGGGGGGCCAGCCCCAGCATTTT. Translation gives CASSLIQGGQPQHF. The chain carries TRBV5-8 and TRBJ1-5; 7 nucleotides match TRBD1. The V gene end was trimmed by 1 base and the J gene end by 7 bases; junction bases not matched to a gene: 5. The CDR3 runs 14 residues. The germline gives CDR1 SGHTS, CDR2 YDEGEE.

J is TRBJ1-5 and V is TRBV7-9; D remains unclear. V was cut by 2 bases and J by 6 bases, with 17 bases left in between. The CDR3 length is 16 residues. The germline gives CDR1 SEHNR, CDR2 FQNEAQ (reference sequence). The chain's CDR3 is CASSLIKARRGQPQHF. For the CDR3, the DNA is TGTGCCAGCAGCTTAATTAAGGCCAGACGAGGTCAGCCCCAGCATTTT.

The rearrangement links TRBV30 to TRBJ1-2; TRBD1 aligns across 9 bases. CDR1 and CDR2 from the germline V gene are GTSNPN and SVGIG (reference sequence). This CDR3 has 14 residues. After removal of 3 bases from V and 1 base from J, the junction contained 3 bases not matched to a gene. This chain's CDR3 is CAWRKGQGNYGYTF. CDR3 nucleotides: TGTGCCTGGAGGAAGGGACAGGGTAACTATGGCTACACCTTC. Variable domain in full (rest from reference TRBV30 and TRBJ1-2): SQTIHQWPATLVQPVGSPLSLECTVEGTSNPNLYWYRQAAGRGLQLLFYSVGIGQISSEVPQNLSASRPQDRQFILSSKKLLLSDSGFYLCAWRKGQGNYGYTFGSGTRLTVV.

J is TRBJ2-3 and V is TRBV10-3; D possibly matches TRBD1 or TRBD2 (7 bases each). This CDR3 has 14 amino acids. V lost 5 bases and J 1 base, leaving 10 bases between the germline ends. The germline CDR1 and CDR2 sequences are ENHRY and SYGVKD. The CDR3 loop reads CAISSGTGTDTQYF. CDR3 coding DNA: TGTGCCATCAGTAGCGGGACAGGCACAGATACGCAGTATTTT.

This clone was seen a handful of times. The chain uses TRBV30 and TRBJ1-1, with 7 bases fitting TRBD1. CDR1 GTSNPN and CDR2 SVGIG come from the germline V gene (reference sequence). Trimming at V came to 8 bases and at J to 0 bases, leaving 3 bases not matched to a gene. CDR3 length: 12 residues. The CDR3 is CAGRGMNTEAFF. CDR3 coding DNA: TGTGCCGGCAGGGGGATGAACACTGAAGCTTTCTTT.

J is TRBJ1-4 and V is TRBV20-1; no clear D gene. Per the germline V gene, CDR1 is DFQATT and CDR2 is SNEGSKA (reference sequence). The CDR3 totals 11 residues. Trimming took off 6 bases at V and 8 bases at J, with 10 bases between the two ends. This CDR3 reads CSAGTPEKLFF. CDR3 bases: TGCAGTGCCGGTACCCCCGAAAAACTGTTTTTT.

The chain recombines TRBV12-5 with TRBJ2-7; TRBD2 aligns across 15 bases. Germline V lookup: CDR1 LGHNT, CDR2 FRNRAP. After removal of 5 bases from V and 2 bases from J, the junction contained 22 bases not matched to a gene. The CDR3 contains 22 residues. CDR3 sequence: CASGSRLFSAGTSGRPAYEQYF. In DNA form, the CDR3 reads TGTGCTAGTGGTAGCCGACTGTTTTCAGCCGGGACTAGCGGGAGGCCCGCCTACGAGCAGTACTTC. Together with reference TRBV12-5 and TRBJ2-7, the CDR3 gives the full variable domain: DARVTQTPRHKVTEMGQEVTMRCQPILGHNTVFWYRQTMMQGLELLAYFRNRAPLDDSGMPKDRFSAEMPDATLATLKIQPSEPRDSAVYFCASGSRLFSAGTSGRPAYEQYFGPGTRLTVT.

CDR3 loop: CASSLTGVTEAFF. The CDR3 DNA follows: TGTGCCAGCAGTTTAACAGGAGTCACTGAAGCTTTCTTT. The chain combines TRBV6-5 with TRBJ1-1; tentatively, D is TRBD1 (5 bases). This CDR3 has 13 residues. The V and J ends lost 4 bases and 4 bases respectively, with 10 bases between them. CDR1 MNHEY and CDR2 SVGAGI come from the germline V gene.

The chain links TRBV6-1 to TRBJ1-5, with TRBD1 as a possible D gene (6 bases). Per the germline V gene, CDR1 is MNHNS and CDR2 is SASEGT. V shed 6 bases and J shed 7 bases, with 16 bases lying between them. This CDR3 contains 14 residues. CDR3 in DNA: TGTGCCAGCAGCTACCGACAGGAAGGCCAGCCCCAGCATTTT. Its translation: CASSYRQEGQPQHF.